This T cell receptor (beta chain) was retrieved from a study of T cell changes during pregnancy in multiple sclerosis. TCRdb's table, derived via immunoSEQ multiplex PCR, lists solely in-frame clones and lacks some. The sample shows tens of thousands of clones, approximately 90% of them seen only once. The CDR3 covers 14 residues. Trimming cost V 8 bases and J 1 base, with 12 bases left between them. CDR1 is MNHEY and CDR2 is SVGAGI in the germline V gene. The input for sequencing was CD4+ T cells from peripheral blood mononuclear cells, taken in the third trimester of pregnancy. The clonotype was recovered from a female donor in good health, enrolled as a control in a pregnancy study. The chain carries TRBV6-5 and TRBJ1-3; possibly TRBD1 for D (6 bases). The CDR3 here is CASAQGGSGNTIYF. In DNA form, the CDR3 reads TGTGCCAGCGCCCAAGGGGGTTCTGGAAACACCATATATTTT.